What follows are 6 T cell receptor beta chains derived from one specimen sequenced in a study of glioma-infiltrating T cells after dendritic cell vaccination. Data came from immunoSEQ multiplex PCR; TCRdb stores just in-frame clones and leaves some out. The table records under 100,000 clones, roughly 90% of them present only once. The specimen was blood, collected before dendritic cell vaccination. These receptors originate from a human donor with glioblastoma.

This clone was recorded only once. This CDR3 is CASSWAGGHTGELFF. CDR3 nucleotides: TGCGCCAGCAGCTGGGCAGGGGGACACACCGGGGAGCTGTTTTTT. The rearrangement joins TRBV5-1 to TRBJ2-2, with TRBD1 matching 7 bases. Germline V gene data show CDR1 as SGHRS and CDR2 as YFSETQ. With V trimmed by 3 bases and J by 3 bases, 5 bases remained unmatched. CDR3 size: 15 residues.

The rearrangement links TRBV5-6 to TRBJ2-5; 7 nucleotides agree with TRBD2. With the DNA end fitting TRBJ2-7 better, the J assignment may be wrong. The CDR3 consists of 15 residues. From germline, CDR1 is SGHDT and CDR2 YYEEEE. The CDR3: CASSLIYTGGYEQYF. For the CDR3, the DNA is TGTGCCAGCAGCTTAATTTACACGGGGGGCTACGAGCAGTACTTC.

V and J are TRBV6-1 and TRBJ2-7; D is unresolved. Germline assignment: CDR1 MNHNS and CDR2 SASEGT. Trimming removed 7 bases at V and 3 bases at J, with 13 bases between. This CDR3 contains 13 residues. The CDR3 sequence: CASTTASGYEQYF. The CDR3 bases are TGTGCCAGCACCACGGCTAGTGGCTACGAGCAGTACTTC.

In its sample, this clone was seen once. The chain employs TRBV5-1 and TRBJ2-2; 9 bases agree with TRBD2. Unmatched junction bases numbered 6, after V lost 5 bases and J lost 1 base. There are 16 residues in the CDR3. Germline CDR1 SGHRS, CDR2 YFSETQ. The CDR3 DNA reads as TGCGCCAGCAGTCGTAGTAGCGGGGGGAACACCGGGGAGCTGTTTTTT. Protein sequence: CASSRSSGGNTGELFF.

CDR3: CASSLGDRNTEAFF. The CDR3 DNA reads as TGCGCCAGCAGCTTGGGTGACAGGAACACTGAAGCTTTCTTT. This rearrangement joins TRBV5-1 to TRBJ1-1; possible D gene TRBD1, 5 bases. The V and J ends lost 0 bases and 1 base respectively, with 7 bases between them. Germline V gene data show CDR1 as SGHRS and CDR2 as YFSETQ. This CDR3 has 14 residues.

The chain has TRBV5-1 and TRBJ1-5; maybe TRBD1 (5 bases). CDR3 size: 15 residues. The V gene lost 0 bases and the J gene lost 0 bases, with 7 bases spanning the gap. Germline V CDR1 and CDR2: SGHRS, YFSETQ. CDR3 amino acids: CASSLAGSSNQPQHF. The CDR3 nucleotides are TGCGCCAGCAGCTTGGCAGGGTCTAGCAATCAGCCCCAGCATTTT. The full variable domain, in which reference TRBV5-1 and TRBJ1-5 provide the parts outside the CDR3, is KAGVTQTPRYLIKTRGQQVTLSCSPISGHRSVSWYQQTPGQGLQFLFEYFSETQRNKGNFPGRFSGRQFSNSRSEMNVSTLELGDSALYLCASSLAGSSNQPQHFGDGTRLSIL.